The 8 T cell receptor beta chains given below trace back to one sample, sequenced in a study of CD8 T cells in Susac syndrome. RNA, at 0.5 to 1 ug, was reverse transcribed with random hexamers. A single record per CDR3 protein comes from TCRdb applying MiXCR to the immunoSEQ multiplex PCR reads. In the table there are some 120,000 distinct CDR3 sequences, over 90% of which are singletons. The sample comprised CD4+ T cells from PBMCs. These receptors originate from a human donor in good health.

The rearrangement joins TRBV7-2 to TRBJ1-5, with D tentatively TRBD1 (6 bases). Germline-derived CDR1 and CDR2 are SGHTA and FQGNSA. The CDR3 is 12 amino acids. Trimming took 3 bases from V and 12 from J, leaving 12 bases between them. For the CDR3, the DNA is TGTGCCAGCAGCTTCGACAGGACTGGCCAGCATTTT. It is translated as CASSFDRTGQHF.

V gene TRBV7-6 combines with J gene TRBJ2-1; 12 bases line up with TRBD2. The CDR3 covers 15 residues. The V segment lost 2 bases and the J segment 5 bases; nucleotides outside the gene matches: 1. Germline CDR1 and CDR2: SGHVS and FNYEAQ. The CDR3 sequence is CASSLLAGGDNEQFF. In DNA, the CDR3 is TGTGCCAGCAGCTTACTAGCGGGAGGGGACAATGAGCAGTTCTTC.

This chain uses TRBV19 with TRBJ2-4, with D maybe TRBD1 (5 bases). Deletions cut 6 bases from V and 1 base from J, with 16 bases between. Looked up from germline, CDR1 is LNHDA and CDR2 is SQIVND (reference sequence). The CDR3 is 16 amino acids. CDR3: CASSRELGFAKNIQYF. CDR3 coding DNA: TGTGCCAGTAGCAGGGAATTGGGTTTTGCCAAAAACATTCAGTACTTC.

The chain has TRBV3-1 and TRBJ1-1, with TRBD1 as a possible D gene (5 bases). The CDR3 is 15 residues long. The V and J ends lost 0 bases and 7 bases respectively, with 15 bases between them. Germline CDR1 LGHDT, CDR2 YNNKEL (reference sequence). CDR3 loop: CASSQDFAGVGEAFF. The CDR3 DNA reads as TGTGCCAGCAGCCAAGATTTTGCGGGGGTAGGTGAAGCTTTCTTT. Full variable domain (missing parts from reference TRBV3-1 and TRBJ1-1): DTAVSQTPKYLVTQMGNDKSIKCEQNLGHDTMYWYKQDSKKFLKIMFSYNNKELIINETVPNRFSPKSPDKAHLNLHINSLELGDSAVYFCASSQDFAGVGEAFFGQGTRLTVV.

V usage is TRBV28 and J usage is TRBJ2-2, with D possibly TRBD1 on 5 matching bases. Germline values: CDR1 MDHEN, CDR2 SYDVKM. Trimming left V 5 bases short and J 7 bases short, with 17 bases between. The CDR3 sequence is 15 residues long. As DNA, the CDR3 is TGTGCCAGCAGTCCACCGGGCAGGGTTGGCGGGGAGCTGTTTTTT. Amino acid sequence: CASSPPGRVGGELFF.

The chain joins TRBV3-1 to TRBJ2-4; D call uncertain. This CDR3 comprises 12 residues. The V end was cut by 4 bases, the J end by 6 bases, with 7 bases between. From germline, CDR1 is LGHDT and CDR2 YNNKEL (reference sequence). CDR3 loop: CASSRTGNIQYF. In DNA form, the CDR3 reads TGTGCCAGCAGCCGAACTGGAAACATTCAGTACTTC.

This chain uses TRBV25-1 with TRBJ2-1; possibly TRBD1 or TRBD2 for D (7 bases each). Trimming removed 6 bases from V and 3 bases from J, with 12 bases in between. Germline loops: CDR1 MGHDK, CDR2 SYGVNS. This CDR3 comprises 14 residues. The chain's CDR3 is CASRPGGDYNEQFF. DNA for the CDR3: TGTGCCAGCAGACCAGGGGGGGACTACAATGAGCAGTTCTTC.

The rearrangement links TRBV19 to TRBJ2-7; D might be TRBD1 (5 bases). The CDR3 contains 13 residues. Germline CDR1 reads LNHDA; CDR2 reads SQIVND (reference sequence). Trimming left V 5 bases short and J 0 bases short, with 8 bases between. CDR3 residues: CASSLQVSYEQYF. CDR3 DNA sequence: TGTGCCAGTAGTTTACAGGTCTCCTACGAGCAGTACTTC.